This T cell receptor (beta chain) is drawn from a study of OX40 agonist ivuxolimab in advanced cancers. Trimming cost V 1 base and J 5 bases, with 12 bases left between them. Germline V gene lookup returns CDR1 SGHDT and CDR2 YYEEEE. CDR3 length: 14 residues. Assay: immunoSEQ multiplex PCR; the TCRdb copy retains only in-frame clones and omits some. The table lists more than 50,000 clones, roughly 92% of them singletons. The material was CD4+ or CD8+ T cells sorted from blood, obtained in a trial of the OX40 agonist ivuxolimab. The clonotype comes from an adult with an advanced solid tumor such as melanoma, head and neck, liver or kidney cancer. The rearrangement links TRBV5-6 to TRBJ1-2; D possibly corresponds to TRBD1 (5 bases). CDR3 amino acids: CASSLQGSGYGYTF. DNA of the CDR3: TGTGCCAGCAGCTTGCAGGGAAGCGGGTATGGCTACACCTTC.